The 15 T cell receptor beta chains below come from one sample, sequenced in a study of blood T cells in healthy people across ages. Primers used in a second PCR of roughly 6 to 12 cycles were a sample-barcoded 5' primer and a J-beta primer mix. TCRdb recomputed calls from the 5' RACE reads with MiXCR, one row per CDR3 protein. The table records about 970,000 distinct CDR3 sequences, about 51% of them present only once. Material for sequencing was blood. These TCRs come from a woman aged 55-70 years in good health.

The chain links TRBV15 to TRBJ2-3; 7 positions agree with TRBD1. Losses at the gene ends were 5 bases for V and 0 bases for J; bases not matched to a gene: 11. The CDR3 runs to 17 residues. The germline CDR1 and CDR2 sequences are LNHNV and YYDKDF (reference sequence). The CDR3, as DNA: TGTGCCACCAGCGGGGGATTGGGACAGTCTAGCACAGATACGCAGTATTTT. The encoded protein is CATSGGLGQSSTDTQYF.

This chain uses TRBV30 with TRBJ1-2; D possibly corresponds to TRBD1 (5 bases). Germline V gene lookup returns CDR1 GTSNPN and CDR2 SVGIG (reference sequence). The CDR3 is 13 amino acids. V lost 4 bases to trimming and J lost 4 bases, with 13 bases between them. The CDR3 DNA reads as TGTGCCTGGAAAAAGCAGGGAGCCTATGGCTACACCTTC. This encodes CAWKKQGAYGYTF.

On this clonotype: The junction departs from the called germline gene at one end, perhaps through a read error. V and J are TRBV29-1 and TRBJ2-1; no firm D call. The CDR3 totals 16 residues. Germline V lookup: CDR1 SQVTM, CDR2 ANQGSEA. The CDR3 DNA follows: TGCGGCGTTGAGGTCTTTGGGCGCCCTTCCTACAATGAGCAGTTCTTC. As protein: CGVEVFGRPSYNEQFF.

This chain connects TRBV5-1 to TRBJ2-2; the match to TRBD2 covers 13 bases. This CDR3 is 18 amino acids long. Germline CDR1 is SGHRS and CDR2 is YFSETQ. The V segment lost 4 bases and the J segment 3 bases; nucleotides outside the gene matches: 9. This CDR3 reads CASSRGRTSGSYTGELFF. In nucleotides, the CDR3 is TGCGCCAGCAGCCGAGGTCGGACTAGCGGGAGTTACACCGGGGAGCTGTTTTTT.

On this clonotype itself: Just one base apart from a much larger clone, this may be a read error. The chain has TRBV11-1 and TRBJ2-5; D gene unclear. The CDR3 totals 11 residues. V was trimmed by 6 bases and J by 5 bases, leaving 7 bases between them. CDR1 and CDR2 from the germline V gene are SGHAT and FQDESV (reference sequence). The CDR3 coding sequence is TGTGCCAGCAGTAACTTGGAGACCCAGTACTTC. This translates into CASSNLETQYF.

The chain joins TRBV27 to TRBJ1-2; 7 nucleotides line up with TRBD1. V was clipped by 6 bases and J by 4 bases; unmatched bases: 8. Germline V CDR1 and CDR2: MNHEY, SMNVEV (reference sequence). The CDR3 sequence is 14 residues long. CDR3 sequence: CASRRQGSAYGYTF. The CDR3, as DNA: TGTGCCAGCAGACGACAGGGTTCGGCCTATGGCTACACCTTC.

In its sample, this clonotype was seen a few times. The chain couples TRBV7-8 to TRBJ2-4, with TRBD2 identical over 7 bases. Germline trimming cut 2 bases from V and 13 bases from J; bases unmatched to any gene: 17. Germline loops: CDR1 SGHVS, CDR2 FQNEAQ. The CDR3 sequence is 16 residues long. The CDR3 reads CASSLYSREGSGEQYF. The CDR3 DNA sequence: TGTGCCAGCAGCTTATATTCGAGGGAGGGCAGCGGAGAGCAGTACTTC.

V usage is TRBV24-1 and J usage is TRBJ2-5, with 12 bases that match TRBD1. TRBJ2-7 matches the DNA end more closely, so the J call is doubtful. CDR1 is KGHDR, CDR2 SFDVKD, per germline. CDR3 length equals 15 residues. This chain's CDR3 is CATSEPGQGASEQYF. The CDR3 bases are TGTGCCACCAGTGAACCGGGACAGGGGGCTTCCGAGCAGTACTTC.

The CDR3 sequence: CSGGRTNTEAFF. The CDR3 DNA sequence: TGCAGCGGCGGACGGACGAACACTGAAGCTTTCTTT. The chain links TRBV29-1 to TRBJ1-1; D is unresolved. This CDR3 spans 12 amino acids. V gave up 7 bases and J gave up 1 base, with 10 bases separating them. Per germline, CDR1 SQVTM and CDR2 ANQGSEA.

The chain couples TRBV7-9 to TRBJ2-3; 8 bases are shared with TRBD2. This CDR3 is 16 amino acids long. Germline assignment: CDR1 SEHNR and CDR2 FQNEAQ (reference sequence). With V trimmed by 3 bases and J by 4 bases, 9 bases remained unmatched. CDR3 sequence: CASSLVLAVIADTQYF. CDR3 DNA: TGTGCCAGCAGCTTGGTACTAGCGGTTATCGCAGATACGCAGTATTTT.

The table lists this clonotype with a count of one. One junction end does not reproduce the germline sequence, and a read error may be involved. V is TRBV9 and J is TRBJ2-1; TRBD1 matches at 7 bases. Germline lookup yields CDR1 SGDLS and CDR2 YYNGEE. The CDR3 runs to 15 residues. The CDR3 protein is CVSSQGQSSYNEQFF. For the CDR3, the DNA is TGTGTCAGCAGCCAGGGACAGAGCTCCTACAATGAGCAGTTCTTC.

The chain carries TRBV28 and TRBJ2-1, with 7 nucleotides matching TRBD2. The CDR3 runs 16 residues. CDR1 is MDHEN, CDR2 SYDVKM, per germline. The V gene end was trimmed by 5 bases and the J gene end by 5 bases; junction bases not matched to a gene: 12. The CDR3 nucleotides are TGTGCCAGCAGTAAGTGGGACTACAATTACAACAATGAGCAGTTCTTC. Its translation is CASSKWDYNYNNEQFF.

With respect to this clonotype: A read error may explain this, as a much larger clone is one base away. The rearrangement joins TRBV4-2 to TRBJ2-4, with 8 bases lining up with TRBD2. The DNA end favors TRBJ2-5, so the J call may be wrong. Germline values: CDR1 LGHNA, CDR2 YNFKEQ. This CDR3 spans 15 amino acids. The CDR3 is CASSQAGGNQETQYF. In DNA, the CDR3 is TGTGCCAGCAGCCAAGCGGGGGGGAACCAAGAGACCCAGTACTTC.

Only one count was recorded for this clonotype. The V call is TRBV28, the J call TRBJ2-3; weak D call: TRBD1 (6 bases). The CDR3 has 12 residues. Trimming shortened V by 5 bases and J by 11 bases, and 14 bases separated the two germline ends. In germline, CDR1 is MDHEN, CDR2 SYDVKM. The CDR3 loop reads CASSLGQLLQYF. DNA of the CDR3: TGTGCCAGCAGTCTAGGACAGTTATTGCAGTATTTT.

The chain links TRBV12-3 or TRBV12-4 to TRBJ2-1; TRBD1 aligns across 7 bases. Near its end, the DNA agrees better with TRBJ2-7, so the J call may be wrong. The CDR3 totals 14 residues. CDR3 region: CASSIRGTGNEQYF. The CDR3 DNA is TGTGCCAGCAGCATCAGGGGGACGGGCAATGAGCAGTACTTC.